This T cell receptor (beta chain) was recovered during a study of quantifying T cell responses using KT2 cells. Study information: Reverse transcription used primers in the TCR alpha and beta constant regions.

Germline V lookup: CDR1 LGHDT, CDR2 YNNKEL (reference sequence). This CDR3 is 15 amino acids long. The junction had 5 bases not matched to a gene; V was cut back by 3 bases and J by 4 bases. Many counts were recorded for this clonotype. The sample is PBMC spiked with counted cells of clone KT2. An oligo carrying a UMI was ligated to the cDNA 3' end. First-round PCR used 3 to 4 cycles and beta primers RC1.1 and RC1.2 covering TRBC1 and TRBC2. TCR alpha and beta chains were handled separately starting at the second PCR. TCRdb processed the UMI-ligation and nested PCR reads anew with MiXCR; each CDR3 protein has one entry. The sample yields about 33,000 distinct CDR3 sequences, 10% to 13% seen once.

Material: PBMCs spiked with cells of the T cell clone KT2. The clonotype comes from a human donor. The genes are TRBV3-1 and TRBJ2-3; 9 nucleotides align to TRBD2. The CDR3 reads CASSQAGGLADTQYF. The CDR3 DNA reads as TGTGCCAGCAGCCAGGCGGGAGGGCTTGCAGATACGCAGTATTTT.